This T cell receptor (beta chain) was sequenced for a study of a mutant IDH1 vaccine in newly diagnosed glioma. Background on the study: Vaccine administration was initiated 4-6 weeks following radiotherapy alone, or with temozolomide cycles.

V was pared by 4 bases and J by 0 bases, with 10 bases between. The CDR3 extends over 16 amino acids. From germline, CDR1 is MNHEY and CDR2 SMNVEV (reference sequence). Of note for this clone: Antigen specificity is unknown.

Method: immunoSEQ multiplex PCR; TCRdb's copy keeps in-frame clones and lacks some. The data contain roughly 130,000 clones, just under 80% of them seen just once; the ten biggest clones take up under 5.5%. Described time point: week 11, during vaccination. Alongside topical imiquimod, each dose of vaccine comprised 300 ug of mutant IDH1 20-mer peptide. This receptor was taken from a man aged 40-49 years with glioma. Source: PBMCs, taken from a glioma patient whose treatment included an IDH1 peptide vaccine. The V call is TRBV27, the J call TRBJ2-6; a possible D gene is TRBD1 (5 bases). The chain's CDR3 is CASSSTVTSGANVLTF. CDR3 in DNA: TGTGCCAGCAGTTCGACAGTGACCTCTGGGGCCAACGTCCTGACTTTC.